This TCR beta chain was identified during a study of cytomegalovirus exposure and HLA in healthy donors. Donors consisted of healthy bone marrow donors. With regard to this clone: Its antigen is unknown. Other DNA sequences in the sample encode the same CDR3.

Broader study findings: HLA allele associations emerged for some 16,000 TCR beta sequences in a later analysis, at 0.05 false discovery rate. TCR beta chain V- and J-gene trimming was linked, in a later analysis, to a missense variant in DCLRE1C. Most TCR sequences proved rare, with some public TCRs found in many donors.

The germline gives CDR1 ENHRY, CDR2 SYGVKD. This CDR3 has 15 amino acids. V was shortened by 6 bases and J by 3 bases, with 15 bases between the two germline ends. A multiplex PCR was run with 60 Vbeta primers and 13 Jbeta primers. Only in-frame clones appear in the TCRdb table, and some are missing; sequencing was by immunoSEQ multiplex PCR. This sample yields under 150,000 clones, of which approximately 81% are seen a single time; 2.5% belongs to the top ten. This chain joins TRBV10-3 and TRBJ1-5; a possible D gene is TRBD1 (6 bases). Sequencing was performed on PBMCs. The clonotype was recovered from a boy aged 2 to 10 in good health and CMV-seronegative. The CDR3 DNA reads as TGTGCCATCAGACCGGGACAAGGTTCCAATCAGCCCCAGCATTTT. Translated, it gives CAIRPGQGSNQPQHF.